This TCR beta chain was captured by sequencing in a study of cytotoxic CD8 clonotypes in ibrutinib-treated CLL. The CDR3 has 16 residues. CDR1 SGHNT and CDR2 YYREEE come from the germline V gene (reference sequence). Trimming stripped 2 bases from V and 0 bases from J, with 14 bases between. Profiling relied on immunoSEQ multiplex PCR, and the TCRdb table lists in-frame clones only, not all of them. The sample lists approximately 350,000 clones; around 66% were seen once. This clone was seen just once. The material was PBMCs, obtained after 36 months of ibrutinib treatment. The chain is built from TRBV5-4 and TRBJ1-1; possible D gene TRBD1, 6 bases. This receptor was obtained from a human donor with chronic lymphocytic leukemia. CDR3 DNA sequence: TGTGCCAGCAGCTTCGGGGGGGGACAAATGAACACTGAAGCTTTCTTT. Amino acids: CASSFGGGQMNTEAFF.